Presented here are 4 T cell receptor beta chains from one specimen sequenced in a study of CD8+CD57+ T cells in acquired aplastic anemia. Genomic DNA served as template for TCR beta VDJ and CDR3 profiling. From the reads, TCRdb called clonotypes with MiXCR, one entry per CDR3 protein. The sample holds over 150,000 distinct CDR3 sequences, just under 45% seen once. The source material was sorted CD4+, CD8+, or CD8+CD57+ T cells (not recorded which) from PBMCs. The receptors shown here come from a human donor in good health.

V is TRBV9 and J is TRBJ1-2; D uncertain. The CDR3 runs to 12 residues. V was trimmed by 0 bases and J by 8 bases, leaving 8 bases between them. Per germline, CDR1 SGDLS and CDR2 YYNGEE. Here the CDR3 reads CASSVDGGGYTF. The CDR3 coding sequence is TGTGCCAGCAGCGTAGATGGCGGCGGCTACACCTTC.

The chain couples TRBV24-1 to TRBJ1-5; tentative D call: TRBD1 (5 bases). Looked up from germline, CDR1 is KGHDR and CDR2 is SFDVKD. Trimming took off 4 bases at V and 6 bases at J, with 9 bases between the two ends. There are 13 residues in the CDR3. CDR3 bases: TGTGCCACCAGTGACGGGGCGGGTCAGCCCCAGCATTTT. This encodes CATSDGAGQPQHF.

Ten or more counts support this clonotype. The rearrangement joins TRBV20-1 to TRBJ2-5, with TRBD2 matching 11 bases. Germline lookup yields CDR1 DFQATT and CDR2 SNEGSKA (reference sequence). Trimming at V came to 6 bases and at J to 7 bases, leaving 7 bases not matched to a gene. CDR3 length equals 13 residues. In DNA, the CDR3 is TGCAGTGCAAGTAGCGGGAGGGCTGGGACCCAGTACTTC. Its translation: CSASSGRAGTQYF.

For this clonotype: Since a much larger clone is just one base distant, this may be a read error. The rearrangement joins TRBV7-2 to TRBJ2-3; D not resolved. The CDR3 runs to 13 residues. Germline CDR1 is SGHTA and CDR2 is FQGNSA. CDR3 nucleotides: TGTGCCATCAGCCCCACCGTGTGGGATACGCAGTATTTT. Translated, it gives CAISPTVWDTQYF.